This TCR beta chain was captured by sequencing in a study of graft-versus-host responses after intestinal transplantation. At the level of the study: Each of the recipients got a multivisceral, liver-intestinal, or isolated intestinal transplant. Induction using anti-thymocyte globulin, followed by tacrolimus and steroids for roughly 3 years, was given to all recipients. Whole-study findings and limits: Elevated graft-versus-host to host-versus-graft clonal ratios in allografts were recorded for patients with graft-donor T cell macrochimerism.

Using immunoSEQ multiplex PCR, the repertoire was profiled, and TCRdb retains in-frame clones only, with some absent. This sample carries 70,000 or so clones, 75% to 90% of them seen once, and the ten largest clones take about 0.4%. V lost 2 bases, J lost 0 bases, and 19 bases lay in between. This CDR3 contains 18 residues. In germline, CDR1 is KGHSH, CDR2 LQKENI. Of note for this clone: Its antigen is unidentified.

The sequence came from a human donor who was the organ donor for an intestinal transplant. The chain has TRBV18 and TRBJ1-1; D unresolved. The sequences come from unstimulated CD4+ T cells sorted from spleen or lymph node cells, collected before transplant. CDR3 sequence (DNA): TGTGCCAGCTCACCATCGAATGGGCAACGTACAATGAACACTGAAGCTTTCTTT. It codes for CASSPSNGQRTMNTEAFF.